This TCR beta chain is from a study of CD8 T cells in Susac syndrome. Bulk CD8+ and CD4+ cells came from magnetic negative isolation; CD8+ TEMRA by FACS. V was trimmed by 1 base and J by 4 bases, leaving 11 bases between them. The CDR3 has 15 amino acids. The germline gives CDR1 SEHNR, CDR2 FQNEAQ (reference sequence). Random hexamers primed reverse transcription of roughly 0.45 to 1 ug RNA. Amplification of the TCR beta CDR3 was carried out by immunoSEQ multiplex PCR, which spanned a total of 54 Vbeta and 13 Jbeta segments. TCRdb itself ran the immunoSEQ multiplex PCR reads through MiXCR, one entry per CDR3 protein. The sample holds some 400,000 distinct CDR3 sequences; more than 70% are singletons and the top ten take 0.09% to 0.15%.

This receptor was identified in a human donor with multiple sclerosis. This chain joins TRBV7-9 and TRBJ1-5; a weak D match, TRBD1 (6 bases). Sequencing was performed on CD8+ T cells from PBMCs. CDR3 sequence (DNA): TGTGCCAGCAGCTTAGGGGGCGGACAGAATCAGCCCCAGCATTTT. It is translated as CASSLGGGQNQPQHF.